Listed here is a single TCR beta chain. These data are taken from a study of cytomegalovirus exposure and HLA in healthy donors. Study as a whole: In a previous analysis, more than 90 million unique TCR beta sequences were found from approximately 180 million T cells.

It was with 60 Vbeta and 13 Jbeta primers that the PCR ran. TCRdb keeps only in-frame clones here, not all; method: immunoSEQ multiplex PCR. Seen here are approximately 140,000 clones, around 75% observed once, and the top ten hold under 2%. The CDR3 has 15 residues. Looked up from germline, CDR1 is SNHLY and CDR2 is FYNNEI. V was trimmed by 1 base and J by 1 base, leaving 10 bases between them. The sequenced material came from PBMCs. This receptor was taken from a woman younger than 35 in good health and CMV-seronegative. This chain links TRBV2 with TRBJ1-2; weak D call: TRBD1 (6 bases). Written as DNA, the CDR3 is TGTGCCAGCAGTGAAGAGACAGGCCTTAACTATGGCTACACCTTC. Its translation: CASSEETGLNYGYTF.